These 22 T cell receptor beta chains were all obtained from the same sample, sequenced in a study of radiation and T cells in renal cell carcinoma. Profiling relied on immunoSEQ multiplex PCR, and the TCRdb table lists in-frame clones only, not all of them. This sample has 97,000 or so clones; 84% occur once, and the top ten carry 6.5% to 8%. Time point: blood 4 weeks post-SBRT, at nephrectomy. Regarding treatment: 15 Gy SBRT to primary tumor, nephrectomy 4 weeks later. The specimen comprised blood, sampled from a patient whose treatment included radiotherapy and nephrectomy. Receptors originate from a man aged 60 to 75 with renal cell carcinoma.

This clone was seen a single time. The chain recombines TRBV28 with TRBJ2-5; a weak D match, TRBD1 (5 bases). The CDR3 has 13 residues. Trimming left V 4 bases short and J 3 bases short, with 9 bases between. CDR1 is MDHEN and CDR2 is SYDVKM in the germline V gene. The CDR3 nucleotides are TGTGCCAGCAGTTGGGGCAGAGAAGAGACCCAGTACTTC. This encodes CASSWGREETQYF.

This chain links TRBV5-1 with TRBJ1-2; 8 bases map to TRBD1. Germline CDR1 SGHRS, CDR2 YFSETQ. The CDR3 has 15 residues. Trimming cost V 0 bases and J 8 bases; bases outside gene matches: 9. DNA of the CDR3: TGCGCCAGCAGCTTGGAGGCAGGGGGCTTTATAGGCTACACCTTC. Translating it yields CASSLEAGGFIGYTF.

The CDR3 sequence: CSVDQGSSYEQYF. CDR3 coding DNA: TGCAGCGTTGATCAGGGGAGCTCCTACGAGCAGTACTTC. J is TRBJ2-7 and V is TRBV29-1; weak D call: TRBD1 (6 bases). CDR3 length: 13 residues. V shed 3 bases and J shed 0 bases, with 9 bases lying between them. Germline CDR1 SQVTM, CDR2 ANQGSEA.

The chain is built from TRBV19 and TRBJ2-6; 7 bases are a match to TRBD1. The trim removed 6 bases at V and 0 bases at J, leaving 8 bases unmatched. The CDR3 totals 17 residues. Germline V CDR1 and CDR2: LNHDA, SQIVND (reference sequence). The CDR3 sequence: CASRPDRSYSGANVLTF. The CDR3 region has the DNA TGTGCCAGTAGACCGGACAGGAGCTACTCTGGGGCCAACGTCCTGACTTTC.

This chain joins TRBV28 and TRBJ1-3; no clear D. The CDR3 sequence is 12 residues long. Deletions cut 5 bases from V and 6 bases from J, with 8 bases between. Looked up from germline, CDR1 is MDHEN and CDR2 is SYDVKM. The CDR3 reads CASSARINTIYF. The CDR3, as DNA: TGTGCCAGCAGTGCAAGGATAAACACCATATATTTT.

This rearrangement joins TRBV5-4 to TRBJ1-1; the match to TRBD1 covers 9 bases. With V trimmed by 0 bases and J by 1 base, 7 bases remained unmatched. This CDR3 has 17 residues. Germline CDR1 is SGHNT and CDR2 is YYREEE (reference sequence). CDR3 loop: CASSLAPGQGKNTEAFF. For the CDR3, the DNA is TGTGCCAGCAGCTTGGCCCCGGGACAGGGAAAGAACACTGAAGCTTTCTTT.

The J gene is TRBJ1-3, the V gene TRBV5-1; tentatively, D is TRBD1 (5 bases). This CDR3 is 14 amino acids long. The germline V gene has CDR1 SGHRS and CDR2 YFSETQ. The V gene lost 4 bases and the J gene lost 1 base, with 9 bases spanning the gap. The CDR3 loop reads CASSPRESGNTIYF. The CDR3 coding sequence is TGCGCCAGCAGCCCCAGGGAATCTGGAAACACCATATATTTT. Variable domain in full (rest from reference TRBV5-1 and TRBJ1-3): KAGVTQTPRYLIKTRGQQVTLSCSPISGHRSVSWYQQTPGQGLQFLFEYFSETQRNKGNFPGRFSGRQFSNSRSEMNVSTLELGDSALYLCASSPRESGNTIYFGEGSWLTVV.

This clone was observed a single time. V is TRBV5-1 and J is TRBJ2-3; no clear D. The V gene's germline CDR1 is SGHRS and CDR2 YFSETQ. V lost 2 bases and J 2 bases, leaving 0 bases between the germline ends. This CDR3 is 11 amino acids long. DNA of the CDR3: TGCGCCAGCAGCTTCACAGATACGCAGTATTTT. Amino acid sequence: CASSFTDTQYF.

The chain uses TRBV27 and TRBJ1-4, with 7 bases lining up with TRBD1. Germline trimming cut 3 bases from V and 0 bases from J; bases unmatched to any gene: 13. CDR1 is MNHEY and CDR2 is SMNVEV in the germline V gene (reference sequence). The CDR3 runs to 19 residues. The CDR3 nucleotides read TGTGCCAGCAGTTTGAGGTGGGACAGAGCACTTGCAACTAATGAAAAACTGTTTTTT. Its translation: CASSLRWDRALATNEKLFF.

This rearrangement joins TRBV5-4 to TRBJ1-5; tentative D call: TRBD1 (5 bases). This CDR3 region has 15 residues. Germline loops: CDR1 SGHNT, CDR2 YYREEE (reference sequence). The V gene lost 4 bases and the J gene lost 1 base, with 12 bases spanning the gap. In nucleotides, the CDR3 is TGTGCCAGCAGCCCGGGCTGGGGCAGCAATCAGCCCCAGCATTTT. It translates to CASSPGWGSNQPQHF.

The CDR3 region is CSAWTEAEYF. The CDR3 DNA follows: TGCAGTGCTTGGACAGAAGCTGAGTATTTT. V gene TRBV20-1 combines with J gene TRBJ2-3; a possible D gene is TRBD1 (6 bases). The CDR3 sequence is 10 residues long. V dropped 5 bases and J dropped 13 bases, with 13 bases sitting between them. Germline CDR1 DFQATT, CDR2 SNEGSKA (reference sequence).

The genes are TRBV14 and TRBJ1-3, with 7 nucleotides matching TRBD1. The V and J ends lost 6 bases and 0 bases, in that order; junction bases with no gene match: 14. CDR1 and CDR2 (germline): SGHDN, FVKESK. This CDR3 contains 18 residues. The CDR3 reads CASSLRGPHQISGNTIYF. For the CDR3, the DNA is TGTGCCAGCAGTCTAAGGGGGCCCCACCAGATCTCTGGAAACACCATATATTTT.

This chain links TRBV5-1 with TRBJ2-3; 9 bases fit TRBD2. The CDR3 has 17 residues. Looked up from germline, CDR1 is SGHRS and CDR2 is YFSETQ. After removal of 1 base from V and 3 bases from J, the junction contained 9 bases not matched to a gene. As DNA, the CDR3 is TGCGCCAGCAGCTTGAAAATAGCGGGAGAGGAAACAGATACGCAGTATTTT. This sequence encodes CASSLKIAGEETDTQYF.

The chain carries TRBV5-1 and TRBJ1-1; possible D gene TRBD1, 6 bases. The CDR3 runs to 14 residues. Per the germline V gene, CDR1 is SGHRS and CDR2 is YFSETQ. Trimming took 1 base from V and 3 from J, leaving 10 bases between them. The CDR3 nucleotides are TGCGCCAGCAGCTTGTTCGGGGGGCACACTGAAGCTTTCTTT. Translated: CASSLFGGHTEAFF.

The V call is TRBV5-1, the J call TRBJ2-7; possible D gene TRBD1, 6 bases. Germline-derived CDR1 and CDR2 are SGHRS and YFSETQ. This CDR3 region has 14 residues. V shed 9 bases and J shed 1 base, with 17 bases lying between them. The DNA for the CDR3 is TGCGCCACCCGATGGGGGCGCGGGTCCTACGAGCAGTACTTC. It codes for CATRWGRGSYEQYF. The full variable domain, with the rest looked up from reference TRBV5-1 and TRBJ2-7, is KAGVTQTPRYLIKTRGQQVTLSCSPISGHRSVSWYQQTPGQGLQFLFEYFSETQRNKGNFPGRFSGRQFSNSRSEMNVSTLELGDSALYLCATRWGRGSYEQYFGPGTRLTVT.

The sample holds a few counts of this clone. The chain couples TRBV19 to TRBJ2-1; 11 positions agree with TRBD2. The CDR3 has 14 residues. In germline, CDR1 is LNHDA, CDR2 SQIVND (reference sequence). Germline trimming cut 7 bases from V and 5 bases from J; bases unmatched to any gene: 4. The chain's CDR3 is CASTSSGGNNEQFF. Here the CDR3 DNA reads TGTGCCAGTACCTCTAGCGGGGGGAACAATGAGCAGTTCTTC.

A single count supports this clone. J is TRBJ1-2 and V is TRBV28; 9 nucleotides align to TRBD1. The CDR3 consists of 14 residues. Germline assignment: CDR1 MDHEN and CDR2 SYDVKM. With 5 bases clipped from V and 4 bases from J, the junction kept 5 bases outside the gene matches. The CDR3 sequence is CASSRTGDTYGYTF. DNA for the CDR3: TGTGCCAGCAGTCGGACAGGGGACACCTATGGCTACACCTTC.

The chain is built from TRBV29-1 and TRBJ2-2; TRBD2 is a possible D gene (5 bases). Trimming left V 1 base short and J 7 bases short, with 7 bases between. The CDR3 covers 12 residues. Per the germline V gene, CDR1 is SQVTM and CDR2 is ANQGSEA. The CDR3 DNA reads as TGCAGCGTTGAAGGCGGGTTCGGGGAGCTGTTTTTT. Its protein product is CSVEGGFGELFF.

The V and J genes are TRBV7-8 and TRBJ2-2; D not resolved. Trimming took off 5 bases at V and 0 bases at J, with 13 bases between the two ends. The CDR3 is made up of 16 amino acids. Germline CDR1 SGHVS, CDR2 FQNEAQ. The CDR3 DNA is TGTGCCAGCAGCCCAAACCTTAGGACGAACACCGGGGAGCTGTTTTTT. It specifies CASSPNLRTNTGELFF.

V usage is TRBV4-2 and J usage is TRBJ2-7; 7 nucleotides match TRBD2. Trimming took 4 bases from V and 2 from J; bases not matched to a gene: 11. Looked up from germline, CDR1 is LGHNA and CDR2 is YNFKEQ. CDR3 length: 16 amino acids. Here the CDR3 reads CASSLGGGVRTYEQYF. The CDR3 bases are TGTGCCAGCAGCCTGGGGGGAGGGGTTAGGACCTACGAGCAGTACTTC.

This chain connects TRBV5-1 to TRBJ1-4; 9 nucleotides match TRBD1. CDR3 size: 16 residues. CDR1 is SGHRS, CDR2 YFSETQ, per germline. The V segment lost 4 bases and the J segment 5 bases; nucleotides outside the gene matches: 9. CDR3 in amino acids: CASSPGPGQGNEKLFF. CDR3 DNA sequence: TGCGCCAGCAGCCCCGGACCGGGACAGGGCAATGAAAAACTGTTTTTT.

The genes are TRBV14 and TRBJ2-3; TRBD2 might be the D (6 bases). Germline-derived CDR1 and CDR2 are SGHDN and FVKESK. The CDR3 is 15 amino acids. V was trimmed by 1 base and J by 2 bases, leaving 10 bases between them. CDR3 nucleotide sequence: TGTGCCAGCAGCCAAGTGGGGGGAATCACAGATACGCAGTATTTT. Translated: CASSQVGGITDTQYF.